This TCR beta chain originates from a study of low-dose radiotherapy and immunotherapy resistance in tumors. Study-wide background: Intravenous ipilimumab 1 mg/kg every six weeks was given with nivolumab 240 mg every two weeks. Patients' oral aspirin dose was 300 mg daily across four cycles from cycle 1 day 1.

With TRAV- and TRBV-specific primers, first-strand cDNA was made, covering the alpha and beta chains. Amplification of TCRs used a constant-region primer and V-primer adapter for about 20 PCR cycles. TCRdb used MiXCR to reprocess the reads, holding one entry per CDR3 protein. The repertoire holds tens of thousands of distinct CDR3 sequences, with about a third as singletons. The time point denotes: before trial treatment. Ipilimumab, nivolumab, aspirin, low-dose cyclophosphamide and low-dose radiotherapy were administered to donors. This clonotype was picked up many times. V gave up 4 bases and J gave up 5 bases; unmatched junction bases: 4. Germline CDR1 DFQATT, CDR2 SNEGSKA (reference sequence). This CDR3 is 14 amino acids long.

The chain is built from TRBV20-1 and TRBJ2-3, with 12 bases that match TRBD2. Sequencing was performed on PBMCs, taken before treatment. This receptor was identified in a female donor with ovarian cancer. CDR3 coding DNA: TGCAGTGCTACGCTAGCGGGAGGGGGAGATACGCAGTATTTT. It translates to CSATLAGGGDTQYF.